This T cell receptor beta chain derives from a study of T cell repertoires in cytomegalovirus infection. This CDR3 is built from 15 residues. Deletions cut 5 bases from V and 3 bases from J, with 14 bases between. This clonotype showed up many times. Each CDR3 protein is one row after TCRdb ran MiXCR on the reads. Of around 170,000 distinct CDR3 sequences listed, under 15% are singletons. Sequenced input: PBMCs. The J gene is TRBJ2-4, the V gene TRBV12-3 or TRBV12-4, with a possible D match to TRBD2 (6 bases). This clonotype originated in a human donor in good health (CMV status not recorded). Some clones in this sample may be carry-over from other donors' samples. Here the CDR3 DNA reads TGTGCCAGCAGTGCGGGGAAAGATAGCAAAAACATTCAGTACTTC. The encoded protein is CASSAGKDSKNIQYF.